The subject of this entry is one TCR beta chain. This clone was counted a few times. Its antigen remains unidentified. No base quality information exists; no much larger clone differs at one position. These data come from a study of blood T cell repertoires in COVID-19 (TCRdb year 2020). Concerning the study at large: The collaborator samples originated in the United States, Italy and Spain and spanned the acute and convalescent phases of COVID-19. The material from the prospective study consisted of cDNA or gDNA derived from T cells, B-cell-depleted T cells, or PBMCs. Subjects who had been exposed to COVID-19, were actively infected with it, or had recovered from it provided the deeply sampled blood TCRbeta repertoires that made up the dataset. A freely available public database, intended as a resource for researchers studying the immune response to SARS-CoV-2, is where the repertoires were released. The samples were drawn from the first 160 participants of the ongoing ImmuneRACE study and from some 1,300 subjects provided by 6 global collaborators. The sample metadata nearly always contained a de-identified subject ID, COVID-19 status, age in years and sex. HLA class I and class II types, where available, came from metadata supplied by the sample provider rather than from assay-based typing.

The collaborating institutions used their own protocols to collect whole blood in K2EDTA tubes. For TCRbeta analysis, collaborators shipped samples as frozen whole blood, isolated PBMCs, or DNA extracted from either of those sample types. TCRbeta CDR3 regions were amplified from genomic DNA by means of the immunoSEQ Assay, a bias-controlled multiplex PCR. From the authors' description of their analysis: The number of nucleated cells in each sample was estimated from the amplification of reference gene primers within the assay. Sequence reads were collapsed and filtered to measure the absolute abundance of every unique TCRbeta CDR3 rearrangement. For each sample, productive Simpson clonality was calculated as the square root of Simpson's diversity index across productive rearrangements. Here the immuneACCESS table is served through TCRdb, limited to in-frame sequences with V and J called. Missing clones are a known gap in these copies; in checked studies unresolved V genes cover under half, and the rest lacks a known reason. Clone size and V and J calls were adopted from that table, with D and trimming inferred from the DNA. Across this sample there are around 130,000 clones, with about 82% seen only once. The biggest ten clones account for just under 3% of the sample.

The research as a whole found: The quantity of clinical and demographic metadata differed by source and by participant and was supplied without curation.

Sample: peripheral blood. This clonotype originated in a man aged 50 to 59 with acute or convalescent COVID-19.

The CDR3 loop reads CASRDPGQGALGAFF. The nucleotide sequence is TGTGCCAGCAGGGATCCGGGACAGGGGGCCCTTGGGGCTTTCTTT. The chain is assembled from TRBV6-5 and TRBJ1-1; 12 bases in between match TRBD1. The CDR3 runs 15 amino acids, cysteine and phenylalanine included. Only the CDR3 region is kept as DNA, spanning 45 bases read in frame from base 1. According to the germline V gene, CDR1 reads MNHEY and CDR2 reads SVGAGI. Germline trimming: 6 bases from V, 11 bases from J; junction bases outside gene matches: 13.